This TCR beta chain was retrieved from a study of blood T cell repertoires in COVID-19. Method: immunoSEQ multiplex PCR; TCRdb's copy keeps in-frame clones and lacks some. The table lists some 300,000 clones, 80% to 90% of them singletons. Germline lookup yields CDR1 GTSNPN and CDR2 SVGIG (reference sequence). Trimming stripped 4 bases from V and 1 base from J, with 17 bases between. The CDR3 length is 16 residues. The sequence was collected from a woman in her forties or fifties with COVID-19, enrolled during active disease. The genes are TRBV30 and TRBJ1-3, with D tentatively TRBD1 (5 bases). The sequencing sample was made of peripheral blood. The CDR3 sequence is CAWKLKGLPSGNTIYF. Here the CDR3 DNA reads TGTGCCTGGAAGCTAAAGGGGCTCCCGTCTGGAAACACCATATATTTT.